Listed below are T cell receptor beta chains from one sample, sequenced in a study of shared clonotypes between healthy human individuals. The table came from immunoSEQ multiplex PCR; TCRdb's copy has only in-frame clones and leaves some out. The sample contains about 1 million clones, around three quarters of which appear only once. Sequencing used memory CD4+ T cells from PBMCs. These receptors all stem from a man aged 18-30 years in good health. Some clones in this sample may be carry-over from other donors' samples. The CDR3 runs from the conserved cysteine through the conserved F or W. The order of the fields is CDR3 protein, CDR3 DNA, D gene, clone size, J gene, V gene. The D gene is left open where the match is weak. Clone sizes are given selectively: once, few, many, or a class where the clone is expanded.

cdr3_aa: CASSLVGPTDTQYF
cdr3_nt: TGTGCCAGCAGCTTAGTGGGGCCCACAGATACGCAGTATTTT
d_call: NA
clone_size: NA
j_call: TRBJ2-3
v_call: TRBV7-7

cdr3_aa: CASSLYPDRGQTNEKLFF
cdr3_nt: TGTGCCAGCAGTTTATACCCGGACAGGGGGCAAACTAATGAAAAACTGTTTTTT
d_call: TRBD1
clone_size: NA
j_call: TRBJ1-4
v_call: TRBV27

cdr3_aa: CSGGRPGERRYF
cdr3_nt: TGCAGCGGTGGAAGGCCCGGAGAACGTCGGTACTTC
d_call: NA
clone_size: many
j_call: TRBJ2-5
v_call: TRBV29-1

cdr3_aa: CASSQPGTAWPQHF
cdr3_nt: TGTGCCAGCAGCCAACCAGGGACAGCCTGGCCCCAGCATTTT
d_call: TRBD1
clone_size: NA
j_call: TRBJ1-5
v_call: TRBV4-2

cdr3_aa: CASRDYSNQPQHF
cdr3_nt: TGTGCCAGTCGGGACTATAGCAATCAGCCCCAGCATTTT
d_call: NA
clone_size: NA
j_call: TRBJ1-5
v_call: TRBV19

cdr3_aa: CASSQSAGGGYNEQFF
cdr3_nt: TGTGCCAGCAGCCAATCCGCGGGAGGGGGCTACAATGAGCAGTTCTTC
d_call: TRBD2
clone_size: NA
j_call: TRBJ2-1
v_call: TRBV16

cdr3_aa: CAWTGDETQYF
cdr3_nt: TGTGCCTGGACAGGGGACGAGACCCAGTACTTC
d_call: NA
clone_size: NA
j_call: TRBJ2-5
v_call: TRBV30

cdr3_aa: CASSLDRGGTGELFF
cdr3_nt: TGCGCCAGCAGCTTGGATCGAGGTGGCACCGGGGAGCTGTTTTTT
d_call: NA
clone_size: NA
j_call: TRBJ2-2
v_call: TRBV5-1

cdr3_aa: CASSPPGQGKGEAFF
cdr3_nt: TGTGCCAGTAGCCCGCCGGGACAGGGTAAGGGTGAAGCTTTCTTT
d_call: TRBD1
clone_size: NA
j_call: TRBJ1-1
v_call: TRBV19

cdr3_aa: CASSLVRQARYYEQYF
cdr3_nt: TGTGCCAGCAGCTTGGTGAGACAGGCGCGATACTACGAGCAGTACTTC
d_call: NA
clone_size: NA
j_call: TRBJ2-7
v_call: TRBV5-8

cdr3_aa: CASSLVVNTEAFF
cdr3_nt: TGTGCCAGCAGCTTAGTCGTGAACACTGAAGCTTTCTTT
d_call: NA
clone_size: NA
j_call: TRBJ1-1
v_call: TRBV7-2

cdr3_aa: CASSPGPGGNQPQHF
cdr3_nt: TGTGCCAGCTCACCGGGACCCGGAGGCAATCAGCCCCAGCATTTT
d_call: NA
clone_size: NA
j_call: TRBJ1-5
v_call: TRBV18

cdr3_aa: CASSLFYGTNGYTF
cdr3_nt: TGTGCCAGCAGCTTATTTTATGGGACTAATGGCTACACCTTC
d_call: NA
clone_size: NA
j_call: TRBJ1-2
v_call: TRBV7-2

cdr3_aa: CASLPGLGVRNTDTQYF
cdr3_nt: TGCGCCAGCCTTCCGGGACTAGGTGTTCGTAACACAGATACGCAGTATTTT
d_call: TRBD2
clone_size: NA
j_call: TRBJ2-3
v_call: TRBV5-1

cdr3_aa: CASSQDRGSVHNEQFF
cdr3_nt: TGTGCCAGCAGCCAAGATAGAGGGTCGGTGCACAATGAGCAGTTCTTC
d_call: NA
clone_size: NA
j_call: TRBJ2-1
v_call: TRBV14

cdr3_aa: CASSRQGWDRDNEQYF
cdr3_nt: TGCGCCAGCAGCCGCCAGGGCTGGGACAGGGACAACGAGCAGTACTTC
d_call: TRBD1
clone_size: NA
j_call: TRBJ2-7
v_call: TRBV5-1

cdr3_aa: CASSLVGLRGGQETQYF
cdr3_nt: TGCGCCAGCAGCTTGGTCGGCCTAAGGGGGGGTCAAGAGACCCAGTACTTC
d_call: NA
clone_size: NA
j_call: TRBJ2-5
v_call: TRBV5-1

cdr3_aa: CASTKREGPHEQFF
cdr3_nt: TGTGCCAGTACAAAGCGGGAGGGCCCCCATGAGCAGTTCTTC
d_call: TRBD2
clone_size: NA
j_call: TRBJ2-1
v_call: TRBV19

cdr3_aa: CASSLNRPGGESAQHF
cdr3_nt: TGTGCCAGCTCACTTAATAGACCCGGCGGGGAATCGGCCCAGCATTTT
d_call: NA
clone_size: NA
j_call: TRBJ1-5
v_call: TRBV18

cdr3_aa: CASSGLTLLSSYEQYF
cdr3_nt: TGTGCCAGCAGCGGGCTGACACTCCTCTCCTCCTACGAGCAGTACTTC
d_call: NA
clone_size: NA
j_call: TRBJ2-7
v_call: TRBV11-2

cdr3_aa: CASSPGDRDFDGYTF
cdr3_nt: TGCGCCAGCAGCCCCGGGGACAGGGACTTTGATGGCTACACCTTC
d_call: TRBD1
clone_size: NA
j_call: TRBJ1-2
v_call: TRBV5-1

cdr3_aa: CASSPNRGNQPQHF
cdr3_nt: TGTGCCAGCAGTCCCAACAGGGGGAATCAGCCCCAGCATTTT
d_call: TRBD1
clone_size: NA
j_call: TRBJ1-5
v_call: TRBV27

cdr3_aa: CASSEARGGEQYF
cdr3_nt: TGTGCCAGCAGTGAAGCTCGGGGGGGCGAGCAGTACTTC
d_call: TRBD2
clone_size: once
j_call: TRBJ2-7
v_call: TRBV6-1

cdr3_aa: CASSFSGLGTYNEQFF
cdr3_nt: TGCGCCAGCAGCTTTTCGGGCTTAGGCACCTACAATGAGCAGTTCTTC
d_call: NA
clone_size: NA
j_call: TRBJ2-1
v_call: TRBV5-1

cdr3_aa: CASSRQGSIYEQYF
cdr3_nt: TGTGCCAGCAGCCGACAGGGGTCAATCTACGAGCAGTACTTC
d_call: TRBD1
clone_size: NA
j_call: TRBJ2-7
v_call: TRBV6-5

cdr3_aa: CSVHHRDRGGSARGYTF
cdr3_nt: TGCAGCGTTCACCACCGGGACAGGGGGGGATCAGCGCGAGGCTACACCTTC
d_call: TRBD1
clone_size: NA
j_call: TRBJ1-2
v_call: TRBV29-1

cdr3_aa: CASSLGQVQETQYF
cdr3_nt: TGCGCCAGCAGCCTTGGACAGGTCCAAGAGACCCAGTACTTC
d_call: TRBD1
clone_size: NA
j_call: TRBJ2-5
v_call: TRBV5-1

cdr3_aa: CASSHRDRGSEAFF
cdr3_nt: TGTGCCAGCAGCCACCGGGACAGGGGTTCTGAAGCTTTCTTT
d_call: TRBD1
clone_size: NA
j_call: TRBJ1-1
v_call: TRBV11-2

cdr3_aa: CASSLEGNTEAFF
cdr3_nt: TGTGCCAGCAGCTTGGAGGGGAACACTGAAGCTTTCTTT
d_call: NA
clone_size: NA
j_call: TRBJ1-1
v_call: TRBV7-3

cdr3_aa: CASNEDGHSGNTIYF
cdr3_nt: TGTGCCAGCAACGAGGACGGCCACTCTGGAAACACCATATATTTT
d_call: NA
clone_size: NA
j_call: TRBJ1-3
v_call: TRBV28

cdr3_aa: CASSVSSSGGQETQYF
cdr3_nt: TGTGCCAGCAGCGTATCGAGTAGCGGGGGTCAAGAGACCCAGTACTTC
d_call: TRBD2
clone_size: NA
j_call: TRBJ2-5
v_call: TRBV9

cdr3_aa: CASKVTAGDTGELFF
cdr3_nt: TGTGCCAGCAAGGTGACCGCTGGGGACACCGGGGAGCTGTTTTTT
d_call: NA
clone_size: NA
j_call: TRBJ2-2
v_call: TRBV9

cdr3_aa: CASSLSRPSYEQYF
cdr3_nt: TGTGCCAGCAGTTTATCGCGGCCGTCCTACGAGCAGTACTTC
d_call: NA
clone_size: NA
j_call: TRBJ2-7
v_call: TRBV27

cdr3_aa: CASSLDRGPGETQYF
cdr3_nt: TGTGCCAGCAGCTTGGATAGGGGGCCAGGAGAGACCCAGTACTTC
d_call: TRBD1
clone_size: NA
j_call: TRBJ2-5
v_call: TRBV5-4

cdr3_aa: CASSLGATSGKETQYF
cdr3_nt: TGCGCCAGCAGCTTGGGTGCTACTAGCGGGAAGGAGACCCAGTACTTC
d_call: TRBD2
clone_size: NA
j_call: TRBJ2-5
v_call: TRBV5-1

cdr3_aa: CASSPQETQYF
cdr3_nt: TGTGCCAGCAGTCCCCAAGAGACCCAGTACTTC
d_call: NA
clone_size: NA
j_call: TRBJ2-5
v_call: TRBV6-1

cdr3_aa: CASRAGTSTDTQYF
cdr3_nt: TGTGCCAGCAGGGCGGGGACCTCCACAGATACGCAGTATTTT
d_call: NA
clone_size: NA
j_call: TRBJ2-3
v_call: TRBV28

cdr3_aa: CASRPGPAKNIQYF
cdr3_nt: TGTGCCAGCAGGCCGGGACCTGCCAAAAACATTCAGTACTTC
d_call: NA
clone_size: NA
j_call: TRBJ2-4
v_call: TRBV6-1

cdr3_aa: CASSPIQGDEQYF
cdr3_nt: TGTGCCAGCTCACCAATACAGGGTGACGAGCAGTACTTC
d_call: NA
clone_size: NA
j_call: TRBJ2-7
v_call: TRBV18

cdr3_aa: CASSTTKLAGVYNEQFF
cdr3_nt: TGTGCCAGCAGCACTACCAAACTAGCGGGGGTTTACAATGAGCAGTTCTTC
d_call: TRBD2
clone_size: NA
j_call: TRBJ2-1
v_call: TRBV28

cdr3_aa: CASSPRHSGANVLTF
cdr3_nt: TGCGCCAGCAGCCCTAGACATTCCGGGGCCAACGTCCTGACTTTC
d_call: NA
clone_size: NA
j_call: TRBJ2-6
v_call: TRBV4-1

cdr3_aa: CASTPLAGLTGELFF
cdr3_nt: TGCGCCAGCACTCCCCTCGCGGGATTGACCGGGGAGCTGTTTTTT
d_call: NA
clone_size: NA
j_call: TRBJ2-2
v_call: TRBV5-1

cdr3_aa: CASRLVGISGANVLTF
cdr3_nt: TGTGCCAGCCGACTAGTAGGTATATCGGGGGCCAACGTCCTGACTTTC
d_call: NA
clone_size: NA
j_call: TRBJ2-6
v_call: TRBV19

cdr3_aa: CASSPQRRGGETQYF
cdr3_nt: TGCGCCAGCAGCCCCCAAAGGAGGGGCGGGGAGACCCAGTACTTC
d_call: NA
clone_size: NA
j_call: TRBJ2-5
v_call: TRBV5-1

cdr3_aa: CASSLGVNRRAYEQYF
cdr3_nt: TGTGCCAGCAGCCTGGGCGTCAACCGCCGGGCCTACGAGCAGTACTTC
d_call: NA
clone_size: NA
j_call: TRBJ2-7
v_call: TRBV5-6

cdr3_aa: CASSPTPAPTYGYTF
cdr3_nt: TGTGCCAGCAGCCCAACGCCAGCGCCTACCTATGGCTACACCTTC
d_call: NA
clone_size: NA
j_call: TRBJ1-2
v_call: TRBV9

cdr3_aa: CASSWRGQTYEQYF
cdr3_nt: TGTGCCAGCAGCTGGAGGGGACAGACCTACGAGCAGTACTTC
d_call: NA
clone_size: once
j_call: TRBJ2-7
v_call: TRBV5-5

cdr3_aa: CASTRDRGLENTEAFF
cdr3_nt: TGTGCCAGCACCCGAGACAGGGGGCTGGAGAACACTGAAGCTTTCTTT
d_call: TRBD1
clone_size: NA
j_call: TRBJ1-1
v_call: TRBV7-2

cdr3_aa: CASSNPANTQYF
cdr3_nt: TGTGCCAGCAGTAACCCGGCTAATACGCAGTATTTT
d_call: NA
clone_size: NA
j_call: TRBJ2-3
v_call: TRBV6-1

cdr3_aa: CATSRPGTDSNYGYTF
cdr3_nt: TGTGCCACCAGCAGGCCAGGGACGGACTCTAACTATGGCTACACCTTC
d_call: NA
clone_size: NA
j_call: TRBJ1-2
v_call: TRBV15

cdr3_aa: CASSLGVSATDTQYF
cdr3_nt: TGTGCCAGCAGCTTAGGGGTTAGCGCCACAGATACGCAGTATTTT
d_call: NA
clone_size: NA
j_call: TRBJ2-3
v_call: TRBV7-2

cdr3_aa: CASSQGTMNTGELFF
cdr3_nt: TGCGCCAGCAGCCAAGGGACAATGAACACCGGGGAGCTGTTTTTT
d_call: NA
clone_size: NA
j_call: TRBJ2-2
v_call: TRBV4-3

cdr3_aa: CASSPLSGTGDEQFF
cdr3_nt: TGTGCCAGCTCACCCTTATCCGGGACTGGGGATGAGCAGTTCTTC
d_call: NA
clone_size: NA
j_call: TRBJ2-1
v_call: TRBV18

cdr3_aa: CASRRLAGGPDTQYF
cdr3_nt: TGTGCCAGCCGGCGACTAGCGGGAGGGCCAGATACGCAGTATTTT
d_call: TRBD2
clone_size: NA
j_call: TRBJ2-3
v_call: TRBV2

cdr3_aa: CASRLPGTRGYTF
cdr3_nt: TGTGCCAGCAGGCTCCCGGGGACTCGGGGCTACACCTTC
d_call: NA
clone_size: NA
j_call: TRBJ1-2
v_call: TRBV6-9

cdr3_aa: CASSRDSGNTIYF
cdr3_nt: TGTGCCAGCTCAAGGGACTCTGGAAACACCATATATTTT
d_call: NA
clone_size: NA
j_call: TRBJ1-3
v_call: TRBV6-6

cdr3_aa: CAWSLVGDTQYF
cdr3_nt: TGTGCCTGGAGTCTGGTTGGCGATACGCAGTATTTT
d_call: NA
clone_size: NA
j_call: TRBJ2-3
v_call: TRBV30